Listed below are T cell receptor beta chains from one sample, sequenced in a study of T-cell reconstitution after alpha-beta-depleted transplantation in children. TCRdb independently ran MiXCR on the PCR reads; one entry per CDR3 protein. This table has 900,000 or so distinct CDR3 sequences, around 17% appearing once. The sequenced sample was PBMCs, mostly from graft donor cells, obtained 360 days after TCRalphabeta/CD19-depleted stem cell transplant. The receptors were gathered from a male patient younger than 18 who had a stem cell transplant for acute lymphoblastic leukemia, so the T cells may come from the graft donor. Each CDR3 is given without its conserved first and last residue. Rows may omit the clone size; those that give it use once, few, many or a size class.

CDR3 length,clone size,V gene,J gene,CDR3 protein
12,NA,TRBV4-2,TRBJ2-7,ASSWDIGPYEQY
12,once,TRBV9,TRBJ2-2,ASTAGPDTGELF
12,NA,TRBV4-1,TRBJ2-7,ASSYLSGAREQY
16,many,TRBV4-1,TRBJ2-1,ASSQDLLTSGRHNEQF
12,many,TRBV10-3,TRBJ2-3,AITSQGTTDTQY
10,few,TRBV28,TRBJ1-1,ASRRRNTEAF
11,many,TRBV18,TRBJ2-3,ASSPPAADTQY
13,NA,TRBV5-4,TRBJ2-1,ASSWGRGDYNEQF
12,few,TRBV6-2/TRBV6-3,TRBJ2-5,ASSTPGQGETQY
13,NA,TRBV2,TRBJ2-2,ASRHRGAFTGELF
10,few,TRBV20-1,TRBJ2-1,SVGGRYNEQF
11,many,TRBV4-2,TRBJ2-1,ASGAGAYNEQF
14,NA,TRBV29-1,TRBJ2-1,SGAARSGVSYNEQF
13,many,TRBV3-1,TRBJ2-1,ASSTPSGSYNEQF
11,few,TRBV29-1,TRBJ2-7,SVRQASGYEQY
11,NA,TRBV19,TRBJ1-2,ASSISLFYGYT
15,few,TRBV18,TRBJ2-3,ASSPPGTGGQKDTQY
12,NA,TRBV7-2,TRBJ2-1,ASSLAIASGEQF
19,NA,TRBV5-1,TRBJ2-1,ASSLTVTSGRALSSYNEQF
12,few,TRBV7-3,TRBJ2-1,ASSLGDRNNEQF
16,NA,TRBV6-1,TRBJ2-1,ASSAPTWGGGSYNEQF
13,NA,TRBV5-1,TRBJ2-2,ASSFTSPNTGELF